This is a list of T cell receptor beta chains from one sample in a study of cytomegalovirus exposure and HLA in healthy donors. This table comes from immunoSEQ multiplex PCR, and its TCRdb copy is limited to in-frame clones, with some not included. The sample holds over 100,000 clones, 70% to 80% seen once. Sequenced input: PBMCs. The receptors originated from a female donor in good health and CMV-seronegative. CDR3s include the opening cysteine and the closing phenylalanine or tryptophan. D genes are given only for firm matches. Part of the rows lack a size; the others show once, few, many or a class for expanded clones.

CDR3 length,J gene,clone size,D gene,V gene,CDR3 DNA,CDR3 protein
13,TRBJ2-1,few,NA,TRBV5-6,TGTGCCAGCAGCTTGAACAGGGAAGGTTTGCAGTTCTTC,CASSLNREGLQFF
14,TRBJ2-1,NA,TRBD1,TRBV6-5,TGTGCCAGCAGTCTACCGGGACAGGGCACTGAGCAGTTCTTC,CASSLPGQGTEQFF
17,TRBJ2-4,NA,TRBD1,TRBV6-1,TGTGCCAGCAGTGGCAACGGACAGGGAGTTACCAAAAACATTCAGTACTTC,CASSGNGQGVTKNIQYF
16,TRBJ1-2,NA,TRBD1,TRBV4-3,TGCGCCAGCAGCCAAGGTGCTCAGGGGGACTTCTATGGCTACACCTTC,CASSQGAQGDFYGYTF
20,TRBJ2-7,NA,NA,TRBV21-1,TGTGCCAGCAGCAAAATCTTCCTCCTCTTACCGGGACAGGGGGCGAGGGAGCAGTACTTC,CASSKIFLLLPGQGAREQYF
14,TRBJ2-7,NA,TRBD2,TRBV9,TGTGCCAGCAGCGTTAGCGGGCATAGCTACGAGCAGTACTTC,CASSVSGHSYEQYF
17,TRBJ2-2,NA,NA,TRBV19,TGTGCCAGTAGTATCCCTCTTATAGCTCCGAACACCGGGGAGCTGTTTTTT,CASSIPLIAPNTGELFF
17,TRBJ2-1,NA,NA,TRBV9,TGTGCCAGCAGCGCACGAACCCCCCGGGAACGGGGGAATGAGCAGTTCTTC,CASSARTPRERGNEQFF
15,TRBJ1-1,few,NA,TRBV9,TGTGCCAGCAGCGTAAGGCCTGGAACGGCGGGTGAAGCTTTCTTT,CASSVRPGTAGEAFF
15,TRBJ1-2,NA,TRBD1,TRBV28,TGTGCCAGCAGTGAAGGGACAGGGGCAGGCTATGGCTACACCTTC,CASSEGTGAGYGYTF
16,TRBJ2-7,NA,NA,TRBV7-8,TGTGCCAGCAGCTTAACTTATTATGCAAGCTCCTACGAGCAGTACTTC,CASSLTYYASSYEQYF
15,TRBJ1-2,once,TRBD1,TRBV4-1,TGCGCCAGCAGCCAAGCGAGCGACAGGGGGCTCGGCTACACCTTC,CASSQASDRGLGYTF
14,TRBJ2-1,NA,NA,TRBV6-5,TGTGCCAGCAGTCCCGGGACTCTCAACAATGAGCAGTTCTTC,CASSPGTLNNEQFF
14,TRBJ2-5,NA,TRBD1,TRBV6-5,TGTGCCAGCAAACAGGGGTTCGCCCAAGAGACCCAGTACTTC,CASKQGFAQETQYF
16,TRBJ2-7,NA,NA,TRBV6-1,TGTGCCAGCAGTGAAGGGGGGCGGGTTTCCTCCTACGAGCAGTACTTC,CASSEGGRVSSYEQYF
11,TRBJ2-7,once,NA,TRBV6-5,TGTGCCAGCAGTTACGGGCGACGGCAGTACTTC,CASSYGRRQYF
15,TRBJ1-1,NA,TRBD1,TRBV19,TGTGCCAGTAGAAAACGACAGGGGAGGAACACTGAAGCTTTCTTT,CASRKRQGRNTEAFF
15,TRBJ1-1,NA,NA,TRBV11-2,TGTGCCAGCAGCTTGGTCCGGGGTCTCGGCACTGAAGCTTTCTTT,CASSLVRGLGTEAFF
15,TRBJ2-2,NA,NA,TRBV10-3,TGTGCCATCAGTGAGCTTTACAGTGGCACCGGGGAGCTGTTTTTT,CAISELYSGTGELFF
14,TRBJ2-7,NA,NA,TRBV2,TGTGCCACCGCGGATCTCCTCCTGGCCTACGAGCAGTACTTC,CATADLLLAYEQYF
13,TRBJ2-7,few,TRBD1,TRBV7-9,TGTGCCAGCAGGTCGACAGGGTCGGGGGAGCAGTACTTC,CASRSTGSGEQYF
19,TRBJ2-5,NA,TRBD2,TRBV11-2,TGTGCCAGCAGCTTAGTATGGGTACTAGCGGGAGTGGATCAAGAGACCCAGTACTTC,CASSLVWVLAGVDQETQYF
12,TRBJ1-1,NA,NA,TRBV28,TGTGCCAGCAGTTTAGATCCACGCCGGGCTTTCTTT,CASSLDPRRAFF
16,TRBJ2-3,NA,TRBD2,TRBV6-6,TGTGCCAGCAGTTACGGGGGAGGGCCCTCGGTAGATACGCAGTATTTT,CASSYGGGPSVDTQYF
15,TRBJ1-1,NA,NA,TRBV18,TGTGCCAGCTCGCCATTACTCACCTCGGGCACTGAAGCTTTCTTT,CASSPLLTSGTEAFF